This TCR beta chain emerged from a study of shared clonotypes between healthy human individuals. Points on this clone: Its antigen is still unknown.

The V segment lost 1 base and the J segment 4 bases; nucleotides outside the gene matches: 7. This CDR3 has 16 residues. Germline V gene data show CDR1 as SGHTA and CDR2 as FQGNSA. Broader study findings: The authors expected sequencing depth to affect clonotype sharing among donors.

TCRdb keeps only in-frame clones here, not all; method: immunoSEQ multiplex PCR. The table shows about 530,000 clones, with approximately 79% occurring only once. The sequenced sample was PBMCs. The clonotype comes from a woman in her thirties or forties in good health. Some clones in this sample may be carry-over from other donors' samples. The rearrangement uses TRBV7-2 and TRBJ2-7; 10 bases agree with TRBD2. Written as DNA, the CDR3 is TGTGCCAGCAGCTTAGGTCTAGCGGGAGTGCGGTACGAGCAGTACTTC. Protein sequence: CASSLGLAGVRYEQYF.